The 31 T cell receptor beta chains presented below share a single source sample, sequenced in a study of T cell responses to AZD1222 COVID-19 vaccine. Using immunoSEQ multiplex PCR, the repertoire was profiled, and TCRdb retains in-frame clones only, with some absent. Counted here are over 120,000 clones, roughly 90% occurring once; the ten biggest clones make up more than 4.5%. The sequences come from peripheral blood, collected on day 0 of AZD1222 vaccination. The receptors derive from an adult in good health.

The chain links TRBV7-9 to TRBJ1-2; D is unclear. The CDR3 has 15 amino acids. The V end was cut by 2 bases, the J end by 3 bases, with 13 bases between. The germline gives CDR1 SEHNR, CDR2 FQNEAQ (reference sequence). CDR3 loop: CASSLSGLGDYGYTF. DNA for the CDR3: TGTGCCAGCAGCTTAAGTGGGTTGGGCGACTATGGCTACACCTTC. Looking up the rest from reference TRBV7-9 and TRBJ1-2 gives the full variable domain: DTGVSQNPRHKITKRGQNVTFRCDPISEHNRLYWYRQTLGQGPEFLTYFQNEAQLEKSRLLSDRFSAERPKGSFSTLEIQRTEQGDSAMYLCASSLSGLGDYGYTFGSGTRLTVV.

The chain couples TRBV19 to TRBJ1-1; D remains ambiguous. Germline lookup yields CDR1 LNHDA and CDR2 SQIVND (reference sequence). Trimming took off 7 bases at V and 1 base at J, with 10 bases between the two ends. The CDR3 consists of 13 residues. The CDR3 region is CASTLVANTEAFF. DNA of the CDR3: TGTGCCAGTACCCTCGTTGCGAACACTGAAGCTTTCTTT.

The chain has TRBV13 and TRBJ1-5; possibly TRBD1 for D (5 bases). V dropped 8 bases and J dropped 0 bases, with 23 bases sitting between them. Per germline, CDR1 PRHDT and CDR2 FYEKMQ (reference sequence). This CDR3 is 18 amino acids long. Written as DNA, the CDR3 is TGTGCCAGCCCATCAGGGTTAAAACTGAAACCTAGCAATCAGCCCCAGCATTTT. Residues: CASPSGLKLKPSNQPQHF. Full variable domain (missing parts from reference TRBV13 and TRBJ1-5): AAGVIQSPRHLIKEKRETATLKCYPIPRHDTVYWYQQGPGQDPQFLISFYEKMQSDKGSIPDRFSAQQFSDYHSELNMSSLELGDSALYFCASPSGLKLKPSNQPQHFGDGTRLSIL.

The J gene is TRBJ2-1, the V gene TRBV6-5; 8 positions match TRBD1. J lost 9 bases, V lost 6 bases, and 13 bases had no gene match. Per the germline V gene, CDR1 is MNHEY and CDR2 is SVGAGI. There are 15 residues in the CDR3. DNA of the CDR3: TGTGCCAGCAGCCTACCTTCCAGGGGGCTCGGTGAGCAGTTCTTC. It codes for CASSLPSRGLGEQFF.

This chain uses TRBV29-1 with TRBJ1-4, with D possibly being TRBD1 (6 bases). The germline gives CDR1 SQVTM, CDR2 ANQGSEA. There are 13 residues in the CDR3. Deletions cut 7 bases from V and 4 bases from J, with 13 bases between. The CDR3 nucleotides read TGCAGCGGGCGGGAACAGGGTAATGAAAAACTGTTTTTT. Translating it yields CSGREQGNEKLFF.

This clone has just a few counts. This chain connects TRBV6-5 to TRBJ1-1; D unresolved. Germline assignment: CDR1 MNHEY and CDR2 SVGAGI. The CDR3 is 14 residues long. Trimming took 6 bases from V and 0 from J, leaving 11 bases between them. DNA for the CDR3: TGTGCCAGCAGGGTTGTTCGTTTGAACACTGAAGCTTTCTTT. As protein: CASRVVRLNTEAFF.

The rearrangement joins TRBV9 to TRBJ2-1; 8 nucleotides line up with TRBD1. J was trimmed by 10 bases and V by 2 bases; bases with no gene match: 8. This CDR3 is 14 amino acids long. Germline V gene sequence: CDR1 SGDLS, CDR2 YYNGEE. CDR3 loop: CASSVGDRYGEQFF. The CDR3 nucleotides read TGTGCCAGCAGCGTTGGGGACAGGTATGGGGAGCAGTTCTTC.

The CDR3 is CASSKGGGSYEQYF. The DNA for the CDR3 is TGTGCCAGCTCAAAGGGCGGGGGGTCCTACGAGCAGTACTTC. This sequence joins TRBV18 and TRBJ2-7, with 8 positions matching TRBD2. The CDR3 consists of 14 residues. After removal of 5 bases from V and 1 base from J, the junction contained 4 bases not matched to a gene. Germline values: CDR1 KGHSH, CDR2 LQKENI.

This rearrangement joins TRBV4-1 to TRBJ1-5; D unresolved. Germline loops: CDR1 MGHRA, CDR2 YSYEKL. This CDR3 comprises 15 residues. The V end lost 1 base, the J end lost 2 bases, and 9 bases lay between the germline ends. This CDR3 is CASSQGIIGNQPQHF. As DNA, the CDR3 is TGCGCCAGCAGCCAAGGAATAATAGGCAATCAGCCCCAGCATTTT.

This chain joins TRBV19 and TRBJ2-7, with no clear D. V was pared by 5 bases and J by 3 bases, with 11 bases between. CDR1 and CDR2 (germline): LNHDA, SQIVND (reference sequence). There are 13 residues in the CDR3. Here the CDR3 DNA reads TGTGCCAGTAGTGTCAAATCGGTCTACGAGCAGTACTTC. Amino acid sequence: CASSVKSVYEQYF.

V is TRBV7-9 and J is TRBJ1-2; the D is unclear. Germline V gene lookup returns CDR1 SEHNR and CDR2 FQNEAQ (reference sequence). CDR3 length: 11 amino acids. The ends were cut back, 3 bases at V and 10 bases at J, with 9 bases in the middle. The CDR3 sequence: CASSFSGDYTF. The CDR3 DNA follows: TGTGCCAGCAGCTTTTCCGGTGACTACACCTTC.

J is TRBJ2-7 and V is TRBV11-1; D not certain. The CDR3 spans 14 residues. Germline V CDR1 and CDR2: SGHAT, FQDESV (reference sequence). The V and J ends lost 5 bases and 6 bases respectively, with 17 bases between them. CDR3 sequence reads: CASSPSPNGLEQYF. CDR3 sequence (DNA): TGTGCCAGCAGCCCCTCCCCCAACGGTCTCGAGCAGTACTTC.

J is TRBJ2-1 and V is TRBV27; 9 bases are shared with TRBD2. The CDR3 totals 14 residues. Unmatched junction bases numbered 6, after V lost 3 bases and J lost 9 bases. Germline assignment: CDR1 MNHEY and CDR2 SMNVEV (reference sequence). The CDR3 DNA follows: TGTGCCAGCAGTTTTTCACTAGCGGGTCTTGAGCAGTTCTTC. This codes for CASSFSLAGLEQFF.

This clone came up a few times. The chain combines TRBV7-8 with TRBJ1-4; TRBD1 matches at 12 bases. The CDR3 loop spans 19 amino acids. The trim removed 3 bases at V and 3 bases at J, leaving 11 bases unmatched. Germline CDR1 and CDR2: SGHVS and FQNEAQ. The CDR3 DNA sequence: TGTGCCAGCAGCTTGGGATTTTTGGGACAGGGGGCCTCTAATGAAAAACTGTTTTTT. It translates to CASSLGFLGQGASNEKLFF.

This chain joins TRBV12-3 or TRBV12-4 and TRBJ1-2; D gene ambiguous. The V and J ends lost 2 bases and 6 bases respectively, with 4 bases between them. The CDR3 runs to 11 residues. The CDR3 coding sequence is TGTGCCAGCAGTTTATGGGATGGCTACACCTTC. Protein: CASSLWDGYTF.

About this clone: An end of the junction differs from the germline gene, which may be a read error. The rearrangement links TRBV5-1 to TRBJ2-7; maybe TRBD1 (6 bases). The CDR3 is 15 amino acids. Germline CDR1 and CDR2: SGHRS and YFSETQ. The CDR3 DNA reads TGCGCCAGCAGCTTGGCGGTAGGGGGATCCTTCGAGCAGTACTTC. This translates into CASSLAVGGSFEQYF.

This clone appeared once. The V gene is TRBV4-2, the J gene TRBJ2-7; TRBD1 matches 8 bases. Germline CDR1 and CDR2: LGHNA and YNFKEQ. The CDR3 contains 15 residues. V trimming: 1 base; J trimming: 4 bases; junction bases outside the gene matches: 6. The CDR3 region is CASSQGQGARYEQYF. Here the CDR3 DNA reads TGTGCCAGCAGCCAAGGCCAGGGGGCGCGTTACGAGCAGTACTTC.

In nucleotides, the CDR3 is TGTGCCAGCAGGCCGTCACAGGGAAACGAGCAGTACTTC. Amino acids: CASRPSQGNEQYF. The chain recombines TRBV7-9 with TRBJ2-7; D might be TRBD1 (6 bases). Germline assignment: CDR1 SEHNR and CDR2 FQNEAQ (reference sequence). V was cut by 6 bases and J by 5 bases, with 14 bases left in between. The CDR3 consists of 13 residues.

Details on this clone: The same CDR3 is also encoded by other DNA sequences in this sample. The chain recombines TRBV6-5 with TRBJ2-6, with D possibly TRBD2 on 5 matching bases. The CDR3 consists of 15 residues. The germline V and J ends were trimmed by 6 bases and 0 bases, with 9 bases remaining between them. CDR1 MNHEY and CDR2 SVGAGI come from the germline V gene. The CDR3 here is CASRREGSGANVLTF. DNA for the CDR3: TGTGCCAGCAGGAGAGAGGGCTCTGGGGCCAACGTCCTGACTTTC.

The chain recombines TRBV18 with TRBJ1-5, with D maybe TRBD1 (5 bases). From germline, CDR1 is KGHSH and CDR2 LQKENI. There are 15 residues in the CDR3. V lost 5 bases, J lost 4 bases, and 15 bases lay in between. The CDR3 sequence: CASSLTGTGNQPQHF. The CDR3 coding sequence is TGTGCCAGCTCATTAACCGGGACGGGAAATCAGCCCCAGCATTTT.

This CDR3 reads CASSRQESNEKLFF. The CDR3 nucleotides are TGTGCCAGCAGCCGACAGGAGAGCAATGAAAAACTGTTTTTT. The rearrangement uses TRBV7-8 and TRBJ1-4; D possibly corresponds to TRBD1 (6 bases). The CDR3 runs to 14 residues. The germline V and J ends were trimmed by 5 bases and 5 bases, with 12 bases remaining between them. Germline CDR1 is SGHVS and CDR2 is FQNEAQ. The full variable domain, rest sourced from reference TRBV7-8 and TRBJ1-4, is GAGVSQSPRYKVAKRGQDVALRCDPISGHVSLFWYQQALGQGPEFLTYFQNEAQLDKSGLPSDRFFAERPEGSVSTLKIQRTQQEDSAVYLCASSRQESNEKLFFGSGTQLSVL.

The chain combines TRBV24-1 with TRBJ2-3; the D gene is possibly TRBD2 (6 bases). Germline V gene data show CDR1 as KGHDR and CDR2 as SFDVKD. The CDR3 totals 15 residues. The V gene lost 3 bases and the J gene lost 6 bases, with 15 bases spanning the gap. The CDR3 loop reads CATSDVGRDSDTQYF. The CDR3 DNA is TGTGCCACCAGTGATGTGGGGCGGGATTCCGATACGCAGTATTTT.

The rearrangement links TRBV15 to TRBJ2-6, with 9 bases lining up with TRBD1. CDR1 is LNHNV, CDR2 YYDKDF, per germline (reference sequence). Germline trimming cut 1 base from V and 0 bases from J; bases unmatched to any gene: 4. CDR3 size: 18 residues. CDR3 nucleotides: TGTGCCACCAGCAGAGTGACAGGGGGGACCTCTGGGGCCAACGTCCTGACTTTC. Protein product: CATSRVTGGTSGANVLTF. The whole variable domain, remainder taken from reference TRBV15 and TRBJ2-6, is DAMVIQNPRYQVTQFGKPVTLSCSQTLNHNVMYWYQQKSSQAPKLLFHYYDKDFNNEADTPDNFQSRRPNTSFCFLDIRSPGLGDTAMYLCATSRVTGGTSGANVLTFGAGSRLTVL.

The gene calls are TRBV5-4 and TRBJ1-6; D not resolved. V gave up 1 base and J gave up 5 bases, with 10 bases separating them. CDR1 SGHNT and CDR2 YYREEE come from the germline V gene (reference sequence). The CDR3 runs to 15 residues. DNA of the CDR3: TGTGCCAGCAGCTTGAGCAGAAACAATAATTCACCCCTCCACTTT. Its translation: CASSLSRNNNSPLHF.

The rearrangement uses TRBV9 and TRBJ2-7; D could derive from TRBD1 or TRBD2 (5 bases each). Trimming took 0 bases from V and 2 from J, leaving 12 bases between them. The CDR3 contains 15 residues. Per germline, CDR1 SGDLS and CDR2 YYNGEE. The CDR3 reads CASSVVSGPAYEQYF. The CDR3 coding sequence is TGTGCCAGCAGCGTAGTCTCGGGGCCCGCCTACGAGCAGTACTTC.

The chain couples TRBV6-2 or TRBV6-3 to TRBJ1-5; no reliable D call. This CDR3 has 13 residues. Germline V lookup: CDR1 MNHEY, CDR2 SVGEGT. V was cut by 0 bases and J by 6 bases, with 6 bases left in between. The CDR3, as DNA: TGTGCCAGCAGTTACTCGAGGGTTCAGCCCCAGCATTTT. It translates to CASSYSRVQPQHF.

The chain has TRBV3-1 (or the pseudogene TRBV3-2) and TRBJ1-5; no firm D call. The ends were cut back, 4 bases at V and 4 bases at J, with 8 bases in the middle. The CDR3 is made up of 13 amino acids. Germline values: CDR1 LGHDT, CDR2 YNNKEL (reference sequence). CDR3 bases: TGTGCCAGCAGCCCCGACTTAAATCAGCCCCAGCATTTT. Its translation: CASSPDLNQPQHF.

The chain employs TRBV10-3 and TRBJ1-5; a possible D gene is TRBD1 (6 bases). This CDR3 comprises 13 residues. Trimming cost V 7 bases and J 4 bases, with 11 bases left between them. Germline loops: CDR1 ENHRY, CDR2 SYGVKD. The CDR3 region is CAINQGINQPQHF. As DNA, the CDR3 is TGTGCCATCAATCAGGGGATAAATCAGCCCCAGCATTTT.

This clone has only one observation. This rearrangement joins TRBV7-2 to TRBJ1-2; 7 bases map to TRBD1. Trimming cost V 1 base and J 6 bases; bases outside gene matches: 5. This CDR3 is built from 14 residues. The germline gives CDR1 SGHTA, CDR2 FQGNSA. The CDR3 spells CASSLEGTADGYTF. CDR3 bases: TGTGCCAGCAGCTTAGAAGGGACAGCTGATGGCTACACCTTC.

The DNA for the CDR3 is TGTGCCAGCAGATTCGGGACAGGGAACACTGAAGCTTTCTTT. Protein product: CASRFGTGNTEAFF. This chain uses TRBV28 with TRBJ1-1, with 8 bases lining up with TRBD1. The CDR3 loop spans 14 amino acids. Trimming cost V 6 bases and J 1 base; bases outside gene matches: 4. Germline V gives CDR1 MDHEN, CDR2 SYDVKM.

V gene TRBV2 combines with J gene TRBJ2-1; 14 bases match TRBD2. From germline, CDR1 is SNHLY and CDR2 FYNNEI. The CDR3 sequence is 17 residues long. Unmatched junction bases numbered 5, after V lost 7 bases and J lost 0 bases. This CDR3 is CASMGLAGVRSYNEQFF. In nucleotides, the CDR3 is TGTGCCAGCATGGGACTAGCGGGAGTTCGCTCCTACAATGAGCAGTTCTTC. The full variable domain, its missing parts supplied by reference TRBV2 and TRBJ2-1, is EPEVTQTPSHQVTQMGQEVILRCVPISNHLYFYWYRQILGQKVEFLVSFYNNEISEKSEIFDDQFSVERPDGSNFTLKIRSTKLEDSAMYFCASMGLAGVRSYNEQFFGPGTRLTVL.